The TCR beta chain described here comes from a study of blood T cells in healthy people across ages. Combining a sample-barcoded 5' primer with a J-beta primer mix, a second PCR ran for roughly 7 to 12 cycles. TCRdb re-analysed the 5' RACE reads in MiXCR, keeping a single row per CDR3 protein. The sample yields roughly 900,000 distinct CDR3 sequences, under 35% seen once. This clonotype was recorded many times. Its antigen is not identified. Study-wide findings and caveats: Diversity estimates drawn from one million T cells were deemed underestimates. Aged donors had fewer naive CD4+ cells and lower diversity than long-lived donors.

Germline lookup yields CDR1 PRHDT and CDR2 FYEKMQ (reference sequence). Trimming removed 5 bases at V and 2 bases at J, with 11 bases between. There are 14 residues in the CDR3. Russia was home to the donors, healthy Caucasian individuals aged roughly 6 to 90. The clonotype was recovered from an elderly woman in good health. Sequencing was done on a sample of blood. The gene calls are TRBV13 and TRBJ2-3, with a possible D match to TRBD2 (5 bases). CDR3 sequence (DNA): TGTGCCAGCAGCGCTGACTACCTCACAGATACGCAGTATTTT. Protein sequence: CASSADYLTDTQYF.